This T cell receptor beta chain stems from a study of cytomegalovirus exposure and HLA in healthy donors. This CDR3 region has 16 residues. Trimming pared 1 base from V and 2 bases from J, leaving 13 bases between. CDR1 is LNHDA, CDR2 SQIVND, per germline (reference sequence). Points from the study as a whole: Most TCRs appeared rarely, but some public TCRs recurred in many donors. HLA allele associations emerged for 17,000 or so TCR beta sequences in a later analysis, at 0.05 false discovery rate.

Worth noting for this clone: Its antigen remains unknown.

With 60 Vbeta and 13 Jbeta primers, the PCR was carried out. Only in-frame clones appear in the TCRdb table, and some are missing; sequencing was by immunoSEQ multiplex PCR. The sample shows roughly 50,000 clones, about 77% of them seen only once. Sequencing used PBMCs. The chain joins TRBV19 to TRBJ2-3, with D possibly being TRBD2 (7 bases). The sequence was obtained from a man aged 25-45 years in good health and CMV-seropositive. The CDR3 region has the DNA TGTGCCAGTAGTATAGCTCTCCGGGGGGCCACAGATACGCAGTATTTT. Amino acid sequence: CASSIALRGATDTQYF.